This T cell receptor beta chain was sequenced during a study of blood T cell repertoires in COVID-19. About the study: Acute and convalescent COVID-19 specimens originated in the United States, Italy and Spain.

The CDR3 loop spans 10 amino acids. V was trimmed by 6 bases and J by 10 bases, leaving 6 bases between them. CDR1 SGHAT and CDR2 FQNNGV come from the germline V gene. Sequencing used immunoSEQ multiplex PCR; TCRdb keeps in-frame clones, though not all of them. The data hold 230,000 or so clones, with roughly 88% observed a single time. Participants were placed into cohorts based on the clinical history they reported. The sequenced sample consisted of PBMCs or T cells enriched from blood (not recorded which). The source is a woman aged 50 to 60 with acute COVID-19. The rearrangement joins TRBV11-2 to TRBJ1-4; D remains unclear. The CDR3 region has the DNA TGTGCCAGCAGTAGCGGAAAACTGTTTTTT. Its translation is CASSSGKLFF.